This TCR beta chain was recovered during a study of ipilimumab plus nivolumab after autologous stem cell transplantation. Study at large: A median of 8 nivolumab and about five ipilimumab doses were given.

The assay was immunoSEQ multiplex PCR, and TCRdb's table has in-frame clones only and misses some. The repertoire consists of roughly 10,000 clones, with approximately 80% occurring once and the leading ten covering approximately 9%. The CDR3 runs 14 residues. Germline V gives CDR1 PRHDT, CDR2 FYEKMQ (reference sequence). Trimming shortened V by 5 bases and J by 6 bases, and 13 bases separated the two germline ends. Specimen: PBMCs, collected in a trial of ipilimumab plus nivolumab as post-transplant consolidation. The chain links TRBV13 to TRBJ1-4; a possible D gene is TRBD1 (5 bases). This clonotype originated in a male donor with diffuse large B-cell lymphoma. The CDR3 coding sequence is TGTGCCAGCAGCCAACGGGGGTTTCATGAAAAACTGTTTTTT. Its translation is CASSQRGFHEKLFF.